The 8 T cell receptor beta chains below were found in one sample sequenced in a study of shared clonotypes between healthy human individuals. The method was immunoSEQ multiplex PCR; TCRdb's version includes in-frame clones alone and lacks a portion of them. The sample records more than 450,000 clones, 79% being singletons. The source material was PBMCs. The receptor set was obtained from a middle-aged woman in good health. Some clones in this sample may be carry-over from other donors' samples.

The chain has TRBV27 and TRBJ2-1, with D hard to call. Germline values: CDR1 MNHEY, CDR2 SMNVEV (reference sequence). Trimming removed 2 bases at V and 0 bases at J, with 11 bases between. The CDR3 is made up of 16 amino acids. The CDR3 bases are TGTGCCAGCAGTTTACCGCCCTCCTTCTCCTACAATGAGCAGTTCTTC. Protein product: CASSLPPSFSYNEQFF.

CDR3: CASSPQTEVGLAFF. The CDR3 DNA sequence: TGTGCCAGCAGTCCTCAAACTGAGGTTGGTTTGGCTTTCTTT. The rearrangement links TRBV6-5 to TRBJ1-1; D unclear. Trimming removed 5 bases at V and 11 bases at J, with 21 bases between. Germline CDR1 reads MNHEY; CDR2 reads SVGAGI. The CDR3 has 14 amino acids.

This clone has more than one count but fewer than ten. DNA for the CDR3: TGTGCCAGCAGTCCCTCACGGGGTAGCACCGGGGAGCTGTTTTTT. This translates into CASSPSRGSTGELFF. V usage is TRBV28 and J usage is TRBJ2-2; TRBD2 is a possible D gene (5 bases). This CDR3 region has 15 residues. V lost 5 bases, J lost 4 bases, and 14 bases lay in between. The germline V gene has CDR1 MDHEN and CDR2 SYDVKM.

The rearrangement links TRBV28 to TRBJ1-2; 9 nucleotides line up with TRBD1. Per the germline V gene, CDR1 is MDHEN and CDR2 is SYDVKM. This CDR3 is 17 amino acids long. The junction had 15 bases not matched to a gene; V was cut back by 5 bases and J by 5 bases. The CDR3 loop is CASSRKIQGARPYGYTF. CDR3 DNA: TGTGCCAGCAGTCGTAAAATACAGGGGGCGCGTCCTTATGGCTACACCTTC.

The chain combines TRBV12-1 with TRBJ2-5. TRBV12-1 is a recognized pseudogene. The CDR3 consists of 14 residues. CDR3 loop: CASSFRPVKETQYF. The CDR3 nucleotides are TGTGCCAGCAGCTTTAGGCCGGTAAAGGAGACCCAGTACTTC.

This clone occurred a few times. The chain combines TRBV9 with TRBJ2-7, with D maybe TRBD1 (5 bases). Trimming cost V 3 bases and J 4 bases, with 14 bases left between them. This CDR3 has 14 residues. CDR1 SGDLS and CDR2 YYNGEE come from the germline V gene. The CDR3 loop reads CASSGTSDGYEQYF. The CDR3, as DNA: TGTGCCAGCAGCGGGACATCGGACGGATACGAGCAGTACTTC. The full variable domain, its missing parts supplied by reference TRBV9 and TRBJ2-7, is DSGVTQTPKHLITATGQRVTLRCSPRSGDLSVYWYQQSLDQGLQFLIQYYNGEERAKGNILERFSAQQFPDLHSELNLSSLELGDSALYFCASSGTSDGYEQYFGPGTRLTVT.

The sample holds one count of this clone. This chain joins TRBV28 and TRBJ1-5; 12 nucleotides line up with TRBD1. CDR1 is MDHEN, CDR2 SYDVKM, per germline. The CDR3 contains 15 residues. With V trimmed by 7 bases and J by 5 bases, 6 bases remained unmatched. The CDR3 region is CASKPGQGAYQPQHF. The CDR3 region has the DNA TGTGCCAGCAAACCGGGACAGGGGGCCTATCAGCCCCAGCATTTT.

This clone showed up just a few times. The chain links TRBV18 to TRBJ2-5; D is possibly TRBD1 or TRBD2 (5 bases each). The CDR3 length is 12 residues. Germline lookup yields CDR1 KGHSH and CDR2 LQKENI. V gave up 6 bases and J gave up 4 bases, with 9 bases separating them. The CDR3 region has the DNA TGTGCCAGCTCGGAGGACATAGAGACCCAGTACTTC. Translating gives CASSEDIETQYF.